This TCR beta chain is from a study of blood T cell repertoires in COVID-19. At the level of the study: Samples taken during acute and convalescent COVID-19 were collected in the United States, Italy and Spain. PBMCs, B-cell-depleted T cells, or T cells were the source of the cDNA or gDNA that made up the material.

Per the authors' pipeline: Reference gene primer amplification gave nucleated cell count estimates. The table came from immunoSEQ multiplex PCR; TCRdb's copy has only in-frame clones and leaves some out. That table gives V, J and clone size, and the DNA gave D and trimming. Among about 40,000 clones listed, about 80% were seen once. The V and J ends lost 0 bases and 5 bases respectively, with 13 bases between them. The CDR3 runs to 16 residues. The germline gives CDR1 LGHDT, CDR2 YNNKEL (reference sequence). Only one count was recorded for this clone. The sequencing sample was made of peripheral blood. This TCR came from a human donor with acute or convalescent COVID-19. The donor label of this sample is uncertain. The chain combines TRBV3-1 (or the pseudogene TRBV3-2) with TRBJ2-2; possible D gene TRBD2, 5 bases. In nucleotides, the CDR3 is TGTGCCAGCAGCCAAGATGGGAGAGTTCGAACCGGGGAGCTGTTTTTT. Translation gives CASSQDGRVRTGELFF.